This TCR beta chain was found in a study of TIL therapy for anti-PD-1-resistant metastatic lung cancer. Turning to the study itself: Four tumors were EGFR-mutant and two were ALK-rearranged. Study outcomes and limitations: Infused TIL clonotypes partially replaced the baseline blood repertoire, then decayed over months.

As for this clone: Its cognate antigen is unknown.

CDR3 size: 15 residues. The germline CDR1 and CDR2 sequences are LNHDA and SQIVND (reference sequence). V lost 1 base and J 5 bases, leaving 12 bases between the germline ends. Indicated time point: pre-treatment sample, taken before nivolumab and TIL therapy. The libraries were made with immunoSEQ v3. The assay was immunoSEQ multiplex PCR, and TCRdb's table has in-frame clones only and misses some. The data contain 57,000 or so clones, more than 75% of them singletons. J is TRBJ2-1 and V is TRBV19, with D maybe TRBD2 (7 bases). The receptor was isolated from a person aged 25-85 years with non-small cell lung cancer. The starting material was blood, obtained at baseline. CDR3 amino acids: CASSIVEGGNNEQFF. The DNA of the CDR3 is TGTGCCAGTAGTATAGTTGAGGGGGGGAACAATGAGCAGTTCTTC.